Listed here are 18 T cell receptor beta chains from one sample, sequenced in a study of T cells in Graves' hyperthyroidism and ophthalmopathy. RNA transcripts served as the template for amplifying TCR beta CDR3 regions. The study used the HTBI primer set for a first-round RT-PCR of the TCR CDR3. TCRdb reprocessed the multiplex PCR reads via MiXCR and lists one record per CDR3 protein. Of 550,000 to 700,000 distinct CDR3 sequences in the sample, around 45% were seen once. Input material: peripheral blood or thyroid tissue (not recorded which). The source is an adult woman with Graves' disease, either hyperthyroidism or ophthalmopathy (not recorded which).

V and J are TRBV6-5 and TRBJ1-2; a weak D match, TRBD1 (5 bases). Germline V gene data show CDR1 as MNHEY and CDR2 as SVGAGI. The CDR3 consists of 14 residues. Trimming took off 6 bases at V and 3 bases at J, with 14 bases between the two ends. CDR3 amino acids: CASSPLGVHYGYTF. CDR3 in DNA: TGTGCCAGCAGCCCCTTAGGGGTGCACTATGGCTACACCTTC.

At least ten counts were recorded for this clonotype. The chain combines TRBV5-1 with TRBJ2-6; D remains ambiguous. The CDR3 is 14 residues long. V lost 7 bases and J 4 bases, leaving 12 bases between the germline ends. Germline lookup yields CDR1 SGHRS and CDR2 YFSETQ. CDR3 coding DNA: TGCGCCAGCCACCCTGGCACCGGGGCCAACGTCCTGACTTTC. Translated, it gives CASHPGTGANVLTF.

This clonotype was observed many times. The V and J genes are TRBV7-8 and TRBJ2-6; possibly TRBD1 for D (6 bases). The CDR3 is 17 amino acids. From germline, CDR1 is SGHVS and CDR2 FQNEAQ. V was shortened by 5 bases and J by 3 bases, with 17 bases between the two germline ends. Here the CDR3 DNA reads TGTGCCAGCAGCGGAAGGGACATGCTAAGTGGGGCCAACGTCCTGACTTTC. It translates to CASSGRDMLSGANVLTF.

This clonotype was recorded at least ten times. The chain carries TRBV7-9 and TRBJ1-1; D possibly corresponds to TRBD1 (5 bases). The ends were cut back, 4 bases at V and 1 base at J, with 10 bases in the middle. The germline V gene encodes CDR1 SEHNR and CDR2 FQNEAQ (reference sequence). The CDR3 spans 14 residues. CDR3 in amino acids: CASSSGYANTEAFF. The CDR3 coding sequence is TGTGCCAGCAGCTCAGGGTACGCGAACACTGAAGCTTTCTTT.

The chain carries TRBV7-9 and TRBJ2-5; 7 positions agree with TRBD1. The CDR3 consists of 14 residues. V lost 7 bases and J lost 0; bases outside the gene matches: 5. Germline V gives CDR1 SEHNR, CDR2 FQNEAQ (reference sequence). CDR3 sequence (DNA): TGTGCCAGCACCCCGGGGACAGACCAAGAGACCCAGTACTTC. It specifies CASTPGTDQETQYF.

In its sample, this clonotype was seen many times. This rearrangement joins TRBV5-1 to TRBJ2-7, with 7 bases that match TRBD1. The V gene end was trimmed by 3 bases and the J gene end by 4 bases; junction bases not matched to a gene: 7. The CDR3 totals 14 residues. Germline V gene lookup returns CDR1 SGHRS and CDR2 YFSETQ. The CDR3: CASSWGQTLYEQYF. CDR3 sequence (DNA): TGCGCCAGCAGCTGGGGACAGACACTGTACGAGCAGTACTTC.

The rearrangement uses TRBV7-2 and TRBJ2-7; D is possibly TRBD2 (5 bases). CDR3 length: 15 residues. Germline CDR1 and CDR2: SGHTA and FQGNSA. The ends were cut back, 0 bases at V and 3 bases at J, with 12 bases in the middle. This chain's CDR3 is CASSLARGYYYEQYF. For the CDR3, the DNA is TGTGCCAGCAGCTTAGCGAGAGGGTATTACTACGAGCAGTACTTC.

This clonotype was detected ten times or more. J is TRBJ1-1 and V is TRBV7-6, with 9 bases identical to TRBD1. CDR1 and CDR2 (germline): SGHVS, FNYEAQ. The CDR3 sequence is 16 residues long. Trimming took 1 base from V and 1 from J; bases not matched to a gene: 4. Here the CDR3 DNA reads TGTGCCAGCAGCTTAGAACAGGGGGCCTGGAACACTGAAGCTTTCTTT. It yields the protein CASSLEQGAWNTEAFF.

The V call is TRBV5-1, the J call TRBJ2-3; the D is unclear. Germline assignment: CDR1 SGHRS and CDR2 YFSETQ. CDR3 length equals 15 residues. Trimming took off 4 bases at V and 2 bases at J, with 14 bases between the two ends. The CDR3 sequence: CASSQLDSITDTQYF. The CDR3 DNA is TGCGCCAGCAGCCAACTTGACTCGATCACAGATACGCAGTATTTT.

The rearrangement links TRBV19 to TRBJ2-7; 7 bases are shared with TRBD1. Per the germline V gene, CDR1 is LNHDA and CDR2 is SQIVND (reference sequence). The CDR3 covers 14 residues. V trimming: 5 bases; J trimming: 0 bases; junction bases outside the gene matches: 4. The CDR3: CASSLGTASYEQYF. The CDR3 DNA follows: TGTGCCAGTAGTCTCGGGACAGCCTCCTACGAGCAGTACTTC.

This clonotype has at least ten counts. The CDR3 DNA is TGCAGTGCTACAAGGGCAGATATGAACACTGAAGCTTTCTTT. Its protein product is CSATRADMNTEAFF. The chain joins TRBV20-1 to TRBJ1-1; unclear D gene. Germline-derived CDR1 and CDR2 are DFQATT and SNEGSKA (reference sequence). This CDR3 region has 14 residues. V was cut by 4 bases and J by 0 bases, with 12 bases left in between.

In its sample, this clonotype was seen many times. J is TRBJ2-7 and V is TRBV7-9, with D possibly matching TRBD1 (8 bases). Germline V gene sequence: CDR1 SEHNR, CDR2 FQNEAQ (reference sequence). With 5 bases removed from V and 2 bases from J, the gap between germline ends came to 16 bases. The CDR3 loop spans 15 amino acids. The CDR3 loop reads CASSRRTGRAYEQYF. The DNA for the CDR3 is TGTGCCAGCAGCAGGCGGACAGGGAGGGCCTACGAGCAGTACTTC.

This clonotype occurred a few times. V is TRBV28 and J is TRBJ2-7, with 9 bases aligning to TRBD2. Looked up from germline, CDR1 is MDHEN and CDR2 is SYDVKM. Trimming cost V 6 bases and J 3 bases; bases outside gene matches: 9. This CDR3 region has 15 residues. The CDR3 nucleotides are TGTGCCAGCAGCACCGGTCTAGCGGGAAGCTACGAGCAGTACTTC. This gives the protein CASSTGLAGSYEQYF.

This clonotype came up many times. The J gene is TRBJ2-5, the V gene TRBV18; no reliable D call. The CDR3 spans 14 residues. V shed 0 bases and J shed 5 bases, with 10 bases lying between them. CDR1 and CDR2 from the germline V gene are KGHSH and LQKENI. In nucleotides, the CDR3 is TGTGCCAGCTCACCACCTGCCGGTGCGGAGACCCAGTACTTC. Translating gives CASSPPAGAETQYF.

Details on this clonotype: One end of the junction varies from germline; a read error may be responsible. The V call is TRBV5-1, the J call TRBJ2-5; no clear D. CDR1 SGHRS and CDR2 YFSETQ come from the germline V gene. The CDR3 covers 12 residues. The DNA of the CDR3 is TGTGCCAGCAGTGTCCCGCGAGAGACCCAGTACTTC. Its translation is CASSVPRETQYF.

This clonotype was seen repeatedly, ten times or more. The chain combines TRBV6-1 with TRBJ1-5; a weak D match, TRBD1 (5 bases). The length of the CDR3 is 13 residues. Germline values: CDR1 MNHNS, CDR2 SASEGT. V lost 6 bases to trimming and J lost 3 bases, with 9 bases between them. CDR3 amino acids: CASRGPINQPQHF. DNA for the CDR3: TGTGCCAGCAGGGGACCGATCAATCAGCCCCAGCATTTT.

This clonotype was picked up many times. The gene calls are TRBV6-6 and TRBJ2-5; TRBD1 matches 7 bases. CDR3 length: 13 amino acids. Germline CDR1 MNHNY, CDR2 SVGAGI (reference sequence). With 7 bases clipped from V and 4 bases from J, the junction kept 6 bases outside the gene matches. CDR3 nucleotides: TGTGCCAGCACCCAGGGGGTCCGAGAGACCCAGTACTTC. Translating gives CASTQGVRETQYF.

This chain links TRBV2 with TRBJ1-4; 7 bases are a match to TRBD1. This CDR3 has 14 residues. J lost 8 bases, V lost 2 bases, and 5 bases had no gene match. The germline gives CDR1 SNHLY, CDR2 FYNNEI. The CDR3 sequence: CASSEKWTGEKLFF. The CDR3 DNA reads TGTGCCAGCAGTGAAAAGTGGACAGGCGAAAAACTGTTTTTT.